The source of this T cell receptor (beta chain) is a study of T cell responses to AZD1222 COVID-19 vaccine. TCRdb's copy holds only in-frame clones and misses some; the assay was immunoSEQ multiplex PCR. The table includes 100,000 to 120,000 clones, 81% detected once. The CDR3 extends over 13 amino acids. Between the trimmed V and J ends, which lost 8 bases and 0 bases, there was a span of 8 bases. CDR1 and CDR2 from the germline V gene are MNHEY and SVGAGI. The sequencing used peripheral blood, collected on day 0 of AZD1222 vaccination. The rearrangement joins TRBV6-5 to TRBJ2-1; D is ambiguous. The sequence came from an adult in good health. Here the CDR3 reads CASGVPSYNEQFF. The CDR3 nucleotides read TGTGCCAGCGGAGTTCCCTCCTACAATGAGCAGTTCTTC.